This T cell receptor beta chain was sequenced in a study of T cell responses to AZD1222 COVID-19 vaccine. Of note for this clone: Its specificity is unknown.

The study's findings and limits: Increased Spike-specific TCR breadth and depth were observed after two AZD1222 doses. Seropositive status at baseline applied to only 6 or 7 AZD1222 recipients.

The protocol was immunoSEQ multiplex PCR, while the TCRdb copy is restricted to in-frame clones and leaves out a portion. The sample shows around 160,000 clones, 90% to 95% of them seen only once. From germline, CDR1 is MNHNY and CDR2 SVGAGI (reference sequence). This CDR3 comprises 14 residues. Trimming cost V 8 bases and J 5 bases; bases outside gene matches: 9. The source is an adult who received the AZD1222 COVID-19 vaccine. This chain links TRBV6-6 with TRBJ2-1; 7 bases align to TRBD1. Sequenced material: peripheral blood, taken 28 days after the second AZD1222 dose. The CDR3 here is CASLGQASDNEQFF. CDR3 nucleotides: TGTGCCAGCCTAGGACAGGCTTCAGACAATGAGCAGTTCTTC.